Listed below are T cell receptor beta chains from one sample, sequenced in a study of T cell responses to AZD1222 COVID-19 vaccine. This table comes from immunoSEQ multiplex PCR, and its TCRdb copy is limited to in-frame clones, with some not included. The sample lists more than 100,000 clones, approximately 85% occurring once. The sample here was peripheral blood, taken on day 0 of AZD1222 vaccination. The receptors stem from an adult in good health. The CDR3 runs from the conserved cysteine through the conserved F or W. The order of the fields is clone size, V gene, J gene, CDR3 length, D gene, CDR3 protein, CDR3 DNA. A D gene is named only where the DNA matches it firmly. Size is omitted from some rows. Given values are once, few, many or a class for expanded clones.

NA	TRBV5-1	TRBJ1-1	15	NA	CASSLAGGPNTEAFF	TGCGCCAGCAGCTTGGCCGGGGGACCGAACACTGAAGCTTTCTTT
NA	TRBV12-5	TRBJ2-2	14	NA	CASGQRANTGELFF	TGTGCTAGTGGTCAGAGGGCAAACACCGGGGAGCTGTTTTTT
NA	TRBV10-3	TRBJ2-3	13	NA	CAIRAEGVDTQYF	TGTGCCATCAGAGCCGAGGGAGTGGATACGCAGTATTTT
NA	TRBV9	TRBJ2-7	17	TRBD1	CASSAELAGTGTYEQYF	TGTGCCAGCAGCGCGGAGCTAGCCGGGACAGGGACCTACGAGCAGTACTTC
NA	TRBV2	TRBJ2-2	14	NA	CASTGSAYTGELFF	TGTGCCAGCACGGGTAGCGCATACACCGGGGAGCTGTTTTTT
NA	TRBV5-4	TRBJ1-1	15	TRBD1	CASSSGTGVHPEAFF	TGTGCCAGCAGCTCAGGGACAGGCGTTCATCCTGAAGCTTTCTTT
NA	TRBV5-4	TRBJ2-3	15	NA	CASSLGGGSADTQYF	TGTGCCAGCAGCTTGGGTGGGGGGAGCGCAGATACGCAGTATTTT
NA	TRBV7-2	TRBJ1-4	15	NA	CASSSLRGKGEKLFF	TGTGCCAGCAGCTCGTTACGAGGGAAAGGGGAAAAACTGTTTTTT
NA	TRBV28	TRBJ2-2	14	TRBD1	CASSLTGAGGELFF	TGTGCCAGCAGTTTGACAGGGGCGGGCGGGGAGCTGTTTTTT
once	TRBV2	TRBJ2-6	18	TRBD1	CASSEILDRVSGANVLTF	TGTGCCAGCAGTGAAATCTTGGACAGGGTCTCTGGGGCCAACGTCCTGACTTTC
NA	TRBV5-1	TRBJ1-5	15	TRBD1	CASSSGQGGNQPQHF	TGCGCCAGCAGCTCGGGACAGGGGGGCAATCAGCCCCAGCATTTT
NA	TRBV9	TRBJ2-7	14	NA	CASSMTGFSYEQYF	TGTGCCAGCAGCATGACAGGATTCTCCTACGAGCAGTACTTC
NA	TRBV6-1	TRBJ1-2	13	NA	CASSEAIRTGYTF	TGTGCCAGCAGTGAAGCGATCAGGACCGGCTACACCTTC
NA	TRBV4-1	TRBJ2-2	16	NA	CASSQDLADLYGELFF	TGCGCCAGCAGCCAAGATTTGGCGGATCTCTACGGGGAGCTGTTTTTT
NA	TRBV6-5	TRBJ1-5	12	NA	CASSSGNQPQHF	TGTGCCAGCAGCTCGGGCAATCAGCCCCAGCATTTT
NA	TRBV20-1	TRBJ2-7	11	NA	CSARSGQEQYF	TGCAGTGCTAGGTCAGGTCAGGAGCAGTACTTC
NA	TRBV11-2	TRBJ2-7	14	TRBD2	CASRDLAGRYEQYF	TGTGCCAGCAGGGATTTAGCGGGACGTTACGAGCAGTACTTC
NA	TRBV12-5	TRBJ1-4	14	TRBD1	CASGSDRGGEKLFF	TGTGCTAGTGGCTCGGACAGGGGAGGAGAAAAACTGTTTTTT
NA	TRBV3-1/TRBV3-2	TRBJ2-4	19	TRBD2	CASSQVSSGTRMPGNIQYF	TGTGCCAGCAGCCAAGTCAGTTCCGGGACTAGGATGCCAGGAAACATTCAGTACTTC
NA	TRBV6-4	TRBJ2-3	15	NA	CASSDSWGDTDTQYF	TGTGCCAGCAGTGACTCATGGGGGGACACAGATACGCAGTATTTT
NA	TRBV7-9	TRBJ2-7	13	NA	CASSLAAAYEQYF	TGTGCCAGCAGCTTAGCGGCGGCGTACGAGCAGTACTTC
NA	TRBV11-3	TRBJ2-7	15	TRBD2	CASSLASGSSYEQYF	TGTGCCAGCAGCTTGGCTAGCGGGAGCTCCTACGAGCAGTACTTC
NA	TRBV2	TRBJ1-5	14	NA	CASSRIGSNQPQHF	TGTGCCAGCAGCCGTATAGGGAGCAATCAGCCCCAGCATTTT
NA	TRBV5-1	TRBJ2-2	16	TRBD2	CASSSGLAGDTGELFF	TGCGCCAGCAGCTCCGGACTAGCGGGAGATACCGGGGAGCTGTTTTTT
NA	TRBV5-1	TRBJ2-7	16	TRBD2	CASSFEGSGSRPEQYF	TGCGCCAGCAGCTTTGAAGGTAGCGGGAGTAGACCCGAGCAGTACTTC
NA	TRBV18	TRBJ1-2	15	TRBD1	CASSPELGQNYGYTF	TGTGCCAGCTCACCGGAATTGGGACAGAACTATGGCTACACCTTC
NA	TRBV5-4	TRBJ2-1	17	TRBD2	CASSPSRGAGGTNEQFF	TGTGCCAGCAGCCCCTCCCGAGGAGCGGGGGGTACCAATGAGCAGTTCTTC
NA	TRBV19	TRBJ2-7	14	NA	CASNTGHRAYEQYF	TGTGCCAGTAATACGGGACATCGCGCCTACGAGCAGTACTTC
NA	TRBV5-5	TRBJ2-1	13	TRBD2	CASSHSGRVEQFF	TGTGCCAGCAGCCATAGCGGGAGGGTAGAGCAGTTCTTC
NA	TRBV9	TRBJ2-7	15	TRBD1	CASSVDGQDLYEQYF	TGTGCCAGCAGCGTAGACGGACAGGACCTTTACGAGCAGTACTTC
NA	TRBV7-2	TRBJ1-4	14	NA	CASSYDQVAEKLFF	TGTGCCAGCAGCTACGACCAGGTCGCAGAAAAACTGTTTTTT
once	TRBV25-1	TRBJ1-3	15	NA	CASSDYRASGNTIYF	TGTGCCAGCAGTGATTACCGGGCGAGCGGAAACACCATATATTTT
NA	TRBV11-3	TRBJ2-7	17	TRBD2	CASSRRASGSGSYEQYF	TGTGCCAGCAGCCGACGGGCTAGCGGGTCTGGGAGTTACGAGCAGTACTTC
NA	TRBV7-9	TRBJ2-7	18	TRBD1	CASSSPGQGEIAPYEQYF	TGTGCCAGCAGCTCACCGGGACAGGGGGAGATCGCGCCCTACGAGCAGTACTTC
NA	TRBV19	TRBJ2-7	15	TRBD1	CASTSATGPTYEQYF	TGTGCCAGTACCAGCGCGACAGGGCCAACGTACGAGCAGTACTTC
NA	TRBV28	TRBJ2-3	19	TRBD2	CASSLVLASGDWGTDTQYF	TGTGCCAGCAGTTTAGTGCTGGCTAGCGGGGACTGGGGCACAGATACGCAGTATTTT
NA	TRBV15	TRBJ2-1	15	NA	CATSDLASFYNEQFF	TGTGCCACCAGCGATCTAGCGTCTTTCTACAATGAGCAGTTCTTC
NA	TRBV11-2	TRBJ1-1	14	TRBD1	CASSPYRGETEAFF	TGTGCCAGCAGCCCCTACAGGGGAGAAACTGAAGCTTTCTTT
NA	TRBV30	TRBJ2-2	15	TRBD1	CAWSRGGAGTGELFF	TGTGCCTGGAGTAGAGGGGGCGCTGGAACCGGGGAGCTGTTTTTT
NA	TRBV10-1	TRBJ2-7	16	TRBD2	CASSESSLAGTLEQYF	TGCGCCAGCAGTGAGTCTTCACTAGCGGGGACACTCGAGCAGTACTTC
once	TRBV19	TRBJ1-4	13	NA	CASNKRESEKLFF	TGTGCCAGTAATAAGAGGGAATCGGAAAAACTGTTTTTT
NA	TRBV28	TRBJ2-4	18	TRBD2	CASSLESGGATAKNIQYF	TGTGCCAGCAGTTTGGAGAGCGGGGGGGCTACGGCCAAAAACATTCAGTACTTC
once	TRBV18	TRBJ1-1	14	NA	CASSSKAGETEAFF	TGTGCCAGCTCATCTAAGGCCGGGGAAACTGAAGCTTTCTTT
NA	TRBV6-5	TRBJ2-7	15	TRBD2	CASSYGPGGLYEQYF	TGTGCCAGCAGTTACGGGCCGGGAGGTCTATACGAGCAGTACTTC
NA	TRBV5-4	TRBJ2-7	16	TRBD2	CASSGKLAGVSHEQYF	TGTGCCAGCAGCGGGAAATTAGCGGGAGTTTCCCACGAGCAGTACTTC
once	TRBV6-2/TRBV6-3	TRBJ2-6	13	TRBD2	CASSQTSVGVLTF	TGTGCCAGCAGTCAAACTAGCGTGGGAGTCCTGACTTTC
NA	TRBV12-3/TRBV12-4	TRBJ2-5	13	NA	CASSFSSRETQYF	TGTGCCAGCAGTTTTTCCAGCCGAGAGACCCAGTACTTC
once	TRBV27	TRBJ1-1	14	NA	CASSPSQGLTEAFF	TGTGCCAGCAGTCCTTCCCAGGGGCTCACTGAAGCTTTCTTT
NA	TRBV27	TRBJ1-5	13	NA	CASSMNRNQPQHF	TGTGCCAGCAGCATGAACCGCAATCAGCCCCAGCATTTT
NA	TRBV7-2	TRBJ1-2	16	TRBD1	CASSPLSFDRGHGYTF	TGTGCCAGCAGCCCCCTCTCCTTCGACAGGGGCCATGGCTACACCTTC
NA	TRBV7-2	TRBJ2-1	15	TRBD2	CASSPQAGVHNEQFF	TGTGCCAGCAGCCCCCAAGCGGGAGTACACAATGAGCAGTTCTTC
NA	TRBV7-9	TRBJ2-7	12	TRBD1	CATGQGAREQYF	TGTGCCACGGGACAGGGGGCGCGCGAGCAGTACTTC
NA	TRBV9	TRBJ1-4	15	NA	CASSNRPTTNEKLFF	TGTGCCAGCAGCAACCGGCCTACAACTAATGAAAAACTGTTTTTT
NA	TRBV6-4	TRBJ2-2	16	TRBD2	CASSDSAAGGTGELFF	TGTGCCAGCAGTGACTCAGCAGCGGGGGGCACCGGGGAGCTGTTTTTT
NA	TRBV29-1	TRBJ2-2	15	NA	CSVRPGDGNTGELFF	TGCAGCGTCAGACCAGGGGACGGGAACACCGGGGAGCTGTTTTTT
once	TRBV3-1/TRBV3-2	TRBJ1-3	11	NA	CASSQETVIYF	TGTGCCAGCAGCCAAGAGACGGTCATATATTTT
NA	TRBV6-5	TRBJ2-3	15	TRBD1	CASSYSIWDSNTQYF	TGTGCCAGCAGTTACTCGATCTGGGACAGTAATACGCAGTATTTT
NA	TRBV4-3	TRBJ1-2	13	NA	CASSQVGVYGYTF	TGCGCCAGCAGCCAAGTGGGGGTTTATGGCTACACCTTC
NA	TRBV5-1	TRBJ2-7	14	NA	CASSQGRVSGEQYF	TGCGCCAGCAGCCAGGGGCGCGTATCGGGTGAGCAGTACTTC
NA	TRBV6-5	TRBJ2-7	15	NA	CASSYSNLGSYEQYF	TGTGCCAGCAGTTACTCAAACCTCGGATCCTACGAGCAGTACTTC